Listed here are 25 T cell receptor beta chains from one sample, sequenced in a study of shared T cell receptors in the human thymus (TCRdb year 2021). To prepare the library, the immunoSEQ multiplex PCR assay was applied. TCRdb obtained this table from immuneACCESS and retained in-frame rearrangements with V and J assigned. These tables miss some clones; where compared with another copy, unresolved V genes account for less than half of the shortfall, and the remainder is unexplained. For this sample the table gives about 660,000 clones, of which roughly 86% were detected only once. The ten largest account for roughly 0.0094% of the sample. These data also formed part of another study, on human thymus T cells.

Material: thymocytes. These receptors came from a boy in the first two years of life with a congenital heart defect. Donor details come from another sample of the same person, matched by shared clones.

The rearrangement joins TRBV4-1 to TRBJ2-3, with 8 bases identical to TRBD1. With V trimmed by 1 base and J by 0 bases, 12 bases remained unmatched. This CDR3 comprises 19 residues. In germline, CDR1 is MGHRA, CDR2 YSYEKL. The CDR3 loop reads CASSQGRGRLKTSTDTQYF. CDR3 in DNA: TGCGCCAGCAGCCAAGGCAGGGGGCGACTAAAAACTAGCACAGATACGCAGTATTTT.

Regarding this clone: The same CDR3 also results from other DNA sequences found in this sample. The chain joins TRBV25-1 to TRBJ1-6; 10 nucleotides agree with TRBD1. The V gene's germline CDR1 is MGHDK and CDR2 SYGVNS. With V trimmed by 2 bases and J by 13 bases, 11 bases remained unmatched. There are 16 residues in the CDR3. This CDR3 reads CASSEPETGGPSPLHF. The CDR3, as DNA: TGTGCCAGCAGTGAACCAGAGACAGGGGGCCCTTCCCCCCTCCACTTT. Full variable domain (missing parts from reference TRBV25-1 and TRBJ1-6): EADIYQTPRYLVIGTGKKITLECSQTMGHDKMYWYQQDPGMELHLIHYSYGVNSTEKGDLSSESTVSRIRTEHFPLTLESARPSHTSQYLCASSEPETGGPSPLHFGNGTRLTVT.

The rearrangement joins TRBV12-5 to TRBJ2-7, with D tentatively TRBD1 (6 bases). V was pared by 0 bases and J by 4 bases, with 16 bases between. The CDR3 is 16 residues long. CDR1 and CDR2 (germline): LGHNT, FRNRAP. This CDR3 reads CASGLVPGHTPYEQYF. The CDR3 DNA reads as TGTGCTAGTGGTTTGGTACCGGGACACACCCCATACGAGCAGTACTTC.

V usage is TRBV19 and J usage is TRBJ2-1; 7 nucleotides match TRBD2. CDR1 is LNHDA, CDR2 SQIVND, per germline (reference sequence). CDR3 length: 15 residues. V lost 4 bases and J lost 7; bases outside the gene matches: 10. The CDR3 protein is CASSRGSGPQNEQFF. The CDR3 DNA follows: TGTGCCAGTAGTAGGGGTAGCGGGCCCCAGAATGAGCAGTTCTTC.

The V and J genes are TRBV13 and TRBJ1-6; the match to TRBD1 covers 7 bases. This CDR3 contains 14 residues. V was pared by 3 bases and J by 8 bases, with 4 bases of the junction left unmatched. The germline CDR1 and CDR2 sequences are PRHDT and FYEKMQ (reference sequence). The CDR3 loop is CASSFRDRHSPLHF. CDR3 coding DNA: TGTGCCAGCAGCTTTCGGGACAGACATTCACCCCTCCACTTT.

The rearrangement links TRBV19 to TRBJ2-1; weak D call: TRBD2 (5 bases). The CDR3 runs to 17 residues. V was pared by 3 bases and J by 3 bases, with 18 bases between. Germline V gives CDR1 LNHDA, CDR2 SQIVND (reference sequence). DNA for the CDR3: TGTGCCAGTAGTATCCGCCCGTTTGGACGGGACTACAATGAGCAGTTCTTC. Translating gives CASSIRPFGRDYNEQFF.

The chain is built from TRBV5-6 and TRBJ2-4; TRBD1 aligns across 7 bases. From germline, CDR1 is SGHDT and CDR2 YYEEEE. The CDR3 is 16 amino acids. V shed 2 bases, J shed 2 bases, and the junction held 7 bases outside the gene matches. CDR3 DNA sequence: TGTGCCAGCAGCTTAGGGCGACAGGGACCCAAAAACATTCAGTACTTC. This gives the protein CASSLGRQGPKNIQYF. The full variable domain, completed using reference TRBV5-6 and TRBJ2-4, is DAGVTQSPTHLIKTRGQQVTLRCSPKSGHDTVSWYQQALGQGPQFIFQYYEEEERQRGNFPDRFSGHQFPNYSSELNVNALLLGDSALYLCASSLGRQGPKNIQYFGAGTRLSVL.

The chain carries TRBV27 and TRBJ2-1, with TRBD2 identical over 7 bases. Germline V gives CDR1 MNHEY, CDR2 SMNVEV (reference sequence). Germline trimming cut 2 bases from V and 6 bases from J; bases unmatched to any gene: 7. CDR3 size: 15 residues. This CDR3 is CASSLTAGECNEQFF. DNA of the CDR3: TGTGCCAGCAGTTTAACGGCGGGAGAGTGCAATGAGCAGTTCTTC.

The rearrangement links TRBV19 to TRBJ2-6; D remains ambiguous. CDR1 is LNHDA, CDR2 SQIVND, per germline (reference sequence). Trimming removed 4 bases at V and 3 bases at J, with 19 bases between. The CDR3 length is 18 residues. CDR3 in DNA: TGTGCCAGTAGTAGGGCCTCATTTTTTTTTCTTGGGGCCAACGTCCTGACTTTC. It codes for CASSRASFFFLGANVLTF.

This clone has only a few counts. The chain joins TRBV28 to TRBJ2-7, with D possibly being TRBD2 (6 bases). The CDR3 is 15 residues long. Germline V lookup: CDR1 MDHEN, CDR2 SYDVKM. V was pared by 3 bases and J by 1 base, with 13 bases between. The CDR3 nucleotides read TGTGCCAGCAGTTTCGCGGACTACAATTCCTACGAGCAGTACTTC. Its translation is CASSFADYNSYEQYF. Variable domain in full (rest from reference TRBV28 and TRBJ2-7): DVKVTQSSRYLVKRTGEKVFLECVQDMDHENMFWYRQDPGLGLRLIYFSYDVKMKEKGDIPEGYSVSREKKERFSLILESASTNQTSMYLCASSFADYNSYEQYFGPGTRLTVT.

This rearrangement joins TRBV15 to TRBJ2-1; weak D call: TRBD2 (6 bases). Trimming cost V 3 bases and J 0 bases, with 15 bases left between them. CDR3 length: 17 amino acids. CDR1 LNHNV and CDR2 YYDKDF come from the germline V gene (reference sequence). The CDR3 nucleotides read TGTGCCACCAGCAGGGGACTCCCGGGCCCCTCCTACAATGAGCAGTTCTTC. Its protein product is CATSRGLPGPSYNEQFF.

The V call is TRBV14, the J call TRBJ2-6; D unresolved. In germline, CDR1 is SGHDN, CDR2 FVKESK. The CDR3 has 18 amino acids. With 1 base removed from V and 0 bases from J, the gap between germline ends came to 13 bases. CDR3 amino acids: CASSQVLLTSSGANVLTF. CDR3 in DNA: TGTGCCAGCAGCCAAGTCCTCCTTACCAGCTCTGGGGCCAACGTCCTGACTTTC.

This clone has more than one count but fewer than ten. V usage is TRBV25-1 and J usage is TRBJ1-4; tentative D call: TRBD1 (5 bases). The CDR3 is made up of 18 amino acids. V lost 7 bases, J lost 13 bases, and 34 bases lay in between. CDR1 and CDR2 (germline): MGHDK, SYGVNS. This chain's CDR3 is CASTPGGIGPPGPPALFF. The CDR3 DNA is TGTGCCAGCACTCCGGGGGGGATCGGGCCCCCCGGCCCCCCGGCACTGTTTTTT.

V and J are TRBV30 and TRBJ2-1, with D possibly being TRBD2 (6 bases). The CDR3 has 17 amino acids. Trimming removed 0 bases from V and 2 bases from J, with 17 bases in between. Germline values: CDR1 GTSNPN, CDR2 SVGIG (reference sequence). The CDR3 DNA follows: TGTGCCTGGAGTGTAGGACTGTCGGGGGTCACCTACAATGAGCAGTTCTTC. Translation gives CAWSVGLSGVTYNEQFF.

This clone appeared a single time. V usage is TRBV9 and J usage is TRBJ2-5, with D possibly TRBD1 on 5 matching bases. Germline V gives CDR1 SGDLS, CDR2 YYNGEE. V was cut by 0 bases and J by 1 base, with 7 bases left in between. There are 14 residues in the CDR3. The CDR3, as DNA: TGTGCCAGCAGCGTAGATGACAGCCAAGAGACCCAGTACTTC. Protein sequence: CASSVDDSQETQYF.

The chain has TRBV2 and TRBJ2-1; tentative D call: TRBD2 (5 bases). V was cut by 5 bases and J by 4 bases, with 9 bases left in between. CDR1 is SNHLY, CDR2 FYNNEI, per germline. The CDR3 is 13 residues long. The CDR3, as DNA: TGTGCCAGCAGTCCCACGGGGTACAATGAGCAGTTCTTC. Translating gives CASSPTGYNEQFF.

V gene TRBV15 combines with J gene TRBJ2-1, with 7 bases fitting TRBD2. Losses at the gene ends were 7 bases for V and 4 bases for J; bases not matched to a gene: 4. The V gene's germline CDR1 is LNHNV and CDR2 YYDKDF (reference sequence). The CDR3 extends over 13 amino acids. In nucleotides, the CDR3 is TGTGCCACCATGGGGGGGAGATACAATGAGCAGTTCTTC. Amino acid sequence: CATMGGRYNEQFF.

This chain joins TRBV25-1 and TRBJ2-5; D gene uncertain. Germline CDR1 MGHDK, CDR2 SYGVNS. The V end was cut by 1 base, the J end by 5 bases, with 5 bases between. CDR3 size: 12 residues. CDR3 residues: CASSESGETQYF. CDR3 bases: TGTGCCAGCAGTGAATCGGGTGAGACCCAGTACTTC.

Only one count was recorded for this clone. The chain combines TRBV6-6 with TRBJ2-5; D gene uncertain. The ends were cut back, 5 bases at V and 5 bases at J, with 18 bases in the middle. The CDR3 is made up of 15 amino acids. Germline V CDR1 and CDR2: MNHNY, SVGAGI (reference sequence). The CDR3 reads CASSNPVESEETQYF. The CDR3 bases are TGTGCCAGCAGTAACCCGGTGGAGTCGGAGGAGACCCAGTACTTC.

Here the CDR3 DNA reads TGTGCCAGCAGTTTGGGGGGAATCAAGGAGACCCAGTACTTC. Protein sequence: CASSLGGIKETQYF. V usage is TRBV28 and J usage is TRBJ2-5, with D possibly matching TRBD2 (6 bases). The germline V gene has CDR1 MDHEN and CDR2 SYDVKM. The V and J ends lost 3 bases and 5 bases respectively, with 13 bases between them. The CDR3 is made up of 14 amino acids.

V gene TRBV19 combines with J gene TRBJ1-3; D is ambiguous. Trimming cost V 3 bases and J 0 bases, with 9 bases left between them. The CDR3 has 15 residues. CDR1 LNHDA and CDR2 SQIVND come from the germline V gene (reference sequence). The CDR3 spells CASSISVGSGNTIYF. The CDR3 region has the DNA TGTGCCAGTAGTATCTCAGTTGGCTCTGGAAACACCATATATTTT.

J is TRBJ1-2 and V is TRBV7-9, with TRBD1 matching over 7 bases. The germline V gene encodes CDR1 SEHNR and CDR2 FQNEAQ (reference sequence). This CDR3 has 17 residues. V dropped 1 base and J dropped 3; count of bases not matched to a gene: 11. The DNA of the CDR3 is TGTGCCAGCAGCTTAGTGGCGGTGGGTGGGACAGACTATGGCTACACCTTC. It specifies CASSLVAVGGTDYGYTF.

The V and J genes are TRBV9 and TRBJ1-2; D is perhaps TRBD1 (6 bases). The germline V gene encodes CDR1 SGDLS and CDR2 YYNGEE. The CDR3 is 16 residues long. Trimming took 2 bases from V and 4 from J, leaving 18 bases between them. In DNA, the CDR3 is TGTGCCAGCAGCGTCGGTTGGCAGGGGCCACTCTATGGCTACACCTTC. Amino acids: CASSVGWQGPLYGYTF. Based on the CDR3 plus reference TRBV9 and TRBJ1-2, the full variable domain is DSGVTQTPKHLITATGQRVTLRCSPRSGDLSVYWYQQSLDQGLQFLIQYYNGEERAKGNILERFSAQQFPDLHSELNLSSLELGDSALYFCASSVGWQGPLYGYTFGSGTRLTVV.

The V gene is TRBV5-6, the J gene TRBJ2-4, with TRBD1 identical over 7 bases. The trim removed 3 bases at V and 2 bases at J, leaving 11 bases unmatched. CDR3 length: 17 residues. The V gene's germline CDR1 is SGHDT and CDR2 YYEEEE. In DNA form, the CDR3 reads TGTGCCAGCAGCTCAGGACAGGCCGCCGAGCCCAAAAACATTCAGTACTTC. Translated, it gives CASSSGQAAEPKNIQYF.

The V gene is TRBV4-3, the J gene TRBJ1-5, with 9 bases identical to TRBD1. The germline V gene has CDR1 LGHNA and CDR2 YSLEER. J was trimmed by 3 bases and V by 4 bases; bases with no gene match: 7. CDR3 length: 16 residues. The CDR3 sequence: CASSPGTGIPNQPQHF. In DNA, the CDR3 is TGCGCCAGCAGCCCTGGGACAGGGATCCCCAATCAGCCCCAGCATTTT.